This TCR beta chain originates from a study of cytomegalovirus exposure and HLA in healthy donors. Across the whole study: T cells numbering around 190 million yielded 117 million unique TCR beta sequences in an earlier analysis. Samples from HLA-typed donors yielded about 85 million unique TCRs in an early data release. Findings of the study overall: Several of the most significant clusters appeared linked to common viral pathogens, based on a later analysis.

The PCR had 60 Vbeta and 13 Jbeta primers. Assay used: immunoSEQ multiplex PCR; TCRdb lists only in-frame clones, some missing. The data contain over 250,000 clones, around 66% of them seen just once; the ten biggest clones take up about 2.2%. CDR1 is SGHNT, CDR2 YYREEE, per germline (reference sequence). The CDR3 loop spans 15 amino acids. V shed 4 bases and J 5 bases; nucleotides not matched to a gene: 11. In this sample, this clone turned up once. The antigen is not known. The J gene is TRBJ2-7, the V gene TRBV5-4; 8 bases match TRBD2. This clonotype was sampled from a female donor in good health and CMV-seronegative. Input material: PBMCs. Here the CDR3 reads CASSRGGKGVNEQYF. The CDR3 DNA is TGTGCCAGCAGCCGGGGGGGGAAAGGGGTGAACGAGCAGTACTTC.